This TCR beta chain was observed in a study of blood T cell repertoires in COVID-19. Study details: The cDNA or gDNA used as material had been derived from T cells, B-cell-depleted T cells, or PBMCs.

Per germline, CDR1 PRHDT and CDR2 FYEKMQ (reference sequence). The V and J ends lost 2 bases and 3 bases, in that order; junction bases with no gene match: 0. The CDR3 runs to 13 residues. Original data processing: Amplification of reference gene primers provided the estimated nucleated cell counts. TCRdb's copy holds only in-frame clones and misses some; the assay was immunoSEQ multiplex PCR. V and J calls and clone size come straight from that table; D and trimming were deduced from the DNA. The repertoire includes about 150,000 clones, roughly 79% of them detected once, and over 7% sits in the top ten.

The clonotype comes from a man aged 45 to 65 with active or convalescent COVID-19. Sequencing was done on a sample of peripheral blood. V is TRBV13 and J is TRBJ2-5; TRBD1 matches 7 bases. The chain's CDR3 is CASSLQGEETQYF. As DNA, the CDR3 is TGTGCCAGCAGCTTACAGGGGGAAGAGACCCAGTACTTC.